Following are 20 T cell receptor beta chains from one sample sequenced in a study of CD8 T cells in ankylosing spondylitis (dated by TCRdb to 2016 to 2017). To prepare the library, 5' RACE was applied. For sequencing, an Illumina HiSeq 2500 was employed. Using fastp trimming at Q25 and MiXCR clonotype assembly, TCRdb reanalyzed the public sequencing data and kept in-frame beta chains. Rows with a matching CDR3 protein are joined into one entry that keeps the most common DNA and genes. The sample yields around 160,000 distinct CDR3 sequences; roughly 10% were counted once. The biggest ten clones account for about 27% of the sample. Sequencing was carried out using blood, either unsorted or a sorted T cell fraction (not recorded which). The source of these receptors is a male donor with ankylosing spondylitis or in good health (not recorded which).

Ten or more counts support this clonotype. The chain joins TRBV12-3 or TRBV12-4 to TRBJ2-7, with a possible D match to TRBD1 (5 bases). This CDR3 is 12 amino acids long. With 6 bases removed from V and 3 bases from J, the gap between germline ends came to 9 bases. The CDR3 nucleotides are TGTGCCAGCAGGGTAGGGGACTACGAGCAGTACTTC. Its protein is CASRVGDYEQYF.

This clonotype was seen at least ten times. The chain is built from TRBV5-1 and TRBJ2-5, with 9 bases identical to TRBD2. V lost 0 bases to trimming and J lost 6 bases; unmatched junction nucleotides: 9. The germline V gene has CDR1 SGHRS and CDR2 YFSETQ. CDR3 size: 16 residues. The CDR3 region is CASSLVPAGGQKTQYF. The CDR3 region has the DNA TGCGCCAGCAGCTTGGTTCCAGCGGGGGGCCAGAAGACCCAGTACTTC.

This clonotype has at least ten counts. The V call is TRBV6-5, the J call TRBJ1-5; possibly TRBD1 for D (5 bases). The V end was cut by 4 bases, the J end by 2 bases, with 9 bases between. Germline V gene data show CDR1 as MNHEY and CDR2 as SVGAGI. CDR3 length: 14 amino acids. The CDR3 protein is CASSSGGGNQPQHF. The DNA for the CDR3 is TGTGCCAGCAGTTCGGGGGGGGGCAATCAGCCCCAGCATTTT.

This clonotype was detected ten times or more. The chain joins TRBV24-1 to TRBJ2-1; TRBD1 matches 8 bases. The CDR3 consists of 14 residues. V was clipped by 4 bases and J by 8 bases; unmatched bases: 6. The germline CDR1 and CDR2 sequences are KGHDR and SFDVKD. CDR3 coding DNA: TGTGCCACCAGTGACAGGACAGGGTGGGATGAGCAGTTCTTC. This encodes CATSDRTGWDEQFF.

The CDR3 sequence is CASSPGRGQETQYF. DNA of the CDR3: TGTGCCAGCAGTCCCGGGAGGGGACAAGAGACCCAGTACTTC. This chain connects TRBV11-2 to TRBJ2-5, with 8 nucleotides matching TRBD2. From germline, CDR1 is SGHAT and CDR2 FQNNGV. The CDR3 contains 14 residues. The junction had 5 bases not matched to a gene; V was cut back by 6 bases and J by 2 bases.

This clonotype occurred many times. The chain uses TRBV10-3 and TRBJ2-7; 9 bases line up with TRBD1. The J segment lost 0 bases and the V segment lost 6 bases, leaving 9 bases of the junction unmatched. CDR1 and CDR2 from the germline V gene are ENHRY and SYGVKD. The CDR3 is 16 amino acids. The CDR3 coding sequence is TGTGCCATCAGAGACCCGGGACAGGGTAACTCCTACGAGCAGTACTTC. It specifies CAIRDPGQGNSYEQYF.

This clonotype was detected ten times or more. This rearrangement joins TRBV3-1 to TRBJ2-1; D is perhaps TRBD2 (5 bases). Trimming removed 3 bases at V and 2 bases at J, with 14 bases between. Germline CDR1 reads LGHDT; CDR2 reads YNNKEL (reference sequence). CDR3 length: 16 amino acids. The CDR3 here is CASSHDWRATYNEQFF. As DNA, the CDR3 is TGTGCCAGCAGCCATGACTGGCGGGCTACCTACAATGAGCAGTTCTTC.

This clonotype was recorded a few times. The V call is TRBV20-1, the J call TRBJ1-4; TRBD1 is a possible D gene (6 bases). Germline CDR1 is DFQATT and CDR2 is SNEGSKA (reference sequence). This CDR3 region has 14 residues. V was clipped by 2 bases and J by 5 bases, with 12 bases between them. The CDR3 region has the DNA TGCAGTGCTAGACTCAGAAGGGGGAATGAAAAACTGTTTTTT. Encoded protein: CSARLRRGNEKLFF.

This clonotype was detected many times. The rearrangement links TRBV6-2 or TRBV6-3 to TRBJ2-2; D possibly corresponds to TRBD2 (5 bases). In germline, CDR1 is MNHEY, CDR2 SVGEGT. The germline V and J ends were trimmed by 6 bases and 6 bases, with 11 bases remaining between them. This CDR3 has 13 amino acids. The CDR3 spells CASRPTRAGELFF. CDR3 coding DNA: TGTGCCAGCAGACCCACTAGGGCCGGGGAGCTGTTTTTT.

This clonotype was seen at least ten times. The V and J genes are TRBV20-1 and TRBJ2-1; TRBD2 aligns across 11 bases. The germline V gene has CDR1 DFQATT and CDR2 SNEGSKA (reference sequence). The CDR3 spans 14 residues. The CDR3 nucleotides read TGCAGCGCCCCGGGACTAGCGGATTACAATGAGCAGTTCTTC. Its protein is CSAPGLADYNEQFF.

This clonotype appeared many times. This chain links TRBV20-1 with TRBJ2-2; TRBD1 matches at 11 bases. CDR1 is DFQATT and CDR2 is SNEGSKA in the germline V gene (reference sequence). J lost 4 bases, V lost 5 bases, and 6 bases had no gene match. The CDR3 runs to 15 residues. The CDR3 nucleotides read TGCAGTGCTGGGACAGGGGGATTTATCACCGGGGAGCTGTTTTTT. Protein product: CSAGTGGFITGELFF.

The sample holds a few counts of this clonotype. The gene calls are TRBV7-2 and TRBJ1-3, with TRBD1 as a possible D gene (5 bases). The CDR3 is 16 residues long. Germline CDR1 reads SGHTA; CDR2 reads FQGNSA. The V gene lost 1 base and the J gene lost 4 bases, with 14 bases spanning the gap. CDR3 loop: CASSLVSGGSGNTIYF. The DNA of the CDR3 is TGTGCCAGCAGCTTAGTGTCTGGGGGATCGGGAAACACCATATATTTT.

This clonotype has ten or more counts. The rearrangement joins TRBV5-1 to TRBJ1-1, with 9 nucleotides matching TRBD1. The length of the CDR3 is 14 residues. The germline CDR1 and CDR2 sequences are SGHRS and YFSETQ. V shed 0 bases, J shed 7 bases, and the junction held 4 bases outside the gene matches. CDR3 bases: TGCGCCAGCAGCTTGGCGGGACAGGGAAGTGAAGCTTTCTTT. Translating gives CASSLAGQGSEAFF.

This clonotype was observed a handful of times. This chain joins TRBV20-1 and TRBJ2-5, with 10 nucleotides matching TRBD1. The CDR3 loop spans 12 amino acids. With V trimmed by 5 bases and J by 4 bases, 1 base remained unmatched. Germline values: CDR1 DFQATT, CDR2 SNEGSKA (reference sequence). The CDR3 bases are TGCAGTGCTCGGACAGGGGGAGAGACCCAGTACTTC. Its translation: CSARTGGETQYF.

The genes are TRBV18 and TRBJ1-1; TRBD1 might be the D (5 bases). The CDR3 has 15 residues. The germline V and J ends were trimmed by 4 bases and 1 base, with 13 bases remaining between them. Germline CDR1 reads KGHSH; CDR2 reads LQKENI. In nucleotides, the CDR3 is TGTGCCAGCTCACTGGGACGGGGATCGAACACTGAAGCTTTCTTT. It yields the protein CASSLGRGSNTEAFF.

Many counts were recorded for this clonotype. The chain combines TRBV20-1 with TRBJ2-7, with D uncertain. Between the trimmed V and J ends, which lost 3 bases and 3 bases, there was a span of 27 bases. Germline CDR1 reads DFQATT; CDR2 reads SNEGSKA (reference sequence). The CDR3 totals 18 residues. CDR3: CSARAPLEEKSLIYEQYF. CDR3 DNA sequence: TGCAGTGCTAGGGCCCCGCTCGAGGAAAAGTCCCTGATCTACGAGCAGTACTTC.

Concerning this clonotype itself: With a much larger clone just one base away, this may be a read error. V gene TRBV25-1 combines with J gene TRBJ1-4; 8 bases match TRBD1. CDR1 MGHDK and CDR2 SYGVNS come from the germline V gene. The CDR3 consists of 19 residues. The CDR3 loop reads CATPPNRGKVVGTIEKLFF. The CDR3 nucleotides are TGTGCCACCCCCCCGAACAGGGGGAAAGTTGTCGGAACTATTGAAAAACTGTTTTTT.

Here the CDR3 reads CSVEDQAGASEQFF. CDR3 DNA: TGCAGCGTTGAAGATCAGGCAGGGGCGAGTGAGCAGTTCTTC. The chain employs TRBV29-1 and TRBJ2-1; D might be TRBD1 (6 bases). V was clipped by 0 bases and J by 9 bases, with 15 bases between them. The CDR3 has 14 amino acids. CDR1 is SQVTM, CDR2 ANQGSEA, per germline.

This chain connects TRBV7-9 to TRBJ1-5, with D hard to call. This CDR3 is 12 amino acids long. The ends were cut back, 5 bases at V and 9 bases at J, with 11 bases in the middle. Germline V CDR1 and CDR2: SEHNR, FQNEAQ (reference sequence). The CDR3 loop reads CASSPLLGPQHF. In nucleotides, the CDR3 is TGTGCCAGCAGCCCCCTCCTCGGGCCCCAGCATTTT. The entire variable domain, with the rest obtained from reference TRBV7-9 and TRBJ1-5, is as follows: DTGVSQNPRHKITKRGQNVTFRCDPISEHNRLYWYRQTLGQGPEFLTYFQNEAQLEKSRLLSDRFSAERPKGSFSTLEIQRTEQGDSAMYLCASSPLLGPQHFGDGTRLSIL.

The rearrangement uses TRBV9 and TRBJ2-1; 10 nucleotides align to TRBD2. The ends lost 0 bases at V and 8 bases at J; junction bases unmatched: 8. The germline CDR1 and CDR2 sequences are SGDLS and YYNGEE. This CDR3 has 16 residues. The CDR3 spells CASSVGPSGGQYEQFF. CDR3 DNA: TGTGCCAGCAGCGTAGGCCCTAGCGGGGGTCAGTATGAGCAGTTCTTC.